A selection of T cell receptor beta chains follows, all from one sample in a study of T cell repertoires in cytomegalovirus infection. A single record per CDR3 protein comes from TCRdb applying MiXCR to the reads. The sample contains 60,000 to 75,000 distinct CDR3 sequences, roughly 20% of which appear only once. Their specific antigens are unknown. The source material was PBMCs, sequenced either directly or after in vitro stimulation (not recorded which). The receptors shown here come from a human donor in good health (CMV status not recorded). Some clones in this sample may be carry-over from other donors' samples. CDR3s include the opening cysteine and the closing phenylalanine or tryptophan. Fields, in order: D gene, V gene, clone size, J gene, CDR3 protein, CDR3 DNA. D genes are given only for firm matches. Clone size, where shown, is once, few, many, or a class for clones that have expanded.

-	TRBV7-2	-	TRBJ2-7	CASSQFREQYF	TGTGCCAGCAGCCAATTCCGCGAGCAGTACTTC
-	TRBV2	few	TRBJ1-1	CASSKTDNTEAFF	TGTGCCAGCAGTAAAACAGATAACACTGAAGCTTTCTTT
-	TRBV7-2	many	TRBJ1-6	CASSLNIQGSSHSPLHF	TGTGCCAGCAGCTTAAATATACAGGGCTCAAGTCATTCACCCCTCCACTTT
TRBD1	TRBV28	many	TRBJ1-2	CASTLLDRGYGYTF	TGTGCCAGCACCCTACTGGACAGGGGCTATGGCTACACCTTC
-	TRBV6-2/TRBV6-3	few	TRBJ1-1	CASSYTRGGNTEAFF	TGTGCCAGCAGTTACACGCGCGGGGGGAACACTGAAGCTTTCTTT
-	TRBV20-1	few	TRBJ2-4	CSARSGFGKNIQYF	TGCAGTGCTAGATCCGGTTTTGGCAAAAACATTCAGTACTTC
-	TRBV6-2/TRBV6-3	-	TRBJ1-5	CASSRDLDQPQHF	TGTGCCAGCAGCCGGGATCTTGACCAGCCCCAGCATTTT
-	TRBV28	few	TRBJ2-2	CASSSDTGELFF	TGTGCCAGCAGTTCGGACACCGGGGAGCTGTTTTTT
-	TRBV4-1	-	TRBJ2-7	CASSQKGTSYEQYF	TGCGCCAGCAGCCAAAAGGGGACTTCCTACGAGCAGTACTTC
-	TRBV20-1	-	TRBJ2-1	CSARDSGSISNEQFF	TGCAGTGCTAGAGATTCGGGGTCTATCTCCAATGAGCAGTTCTTC
-	TRBV6-5	-	TRBJ2-3	CASSYSVSTDTQYF	TGTGCCAGCAGTTACTCAGTCAGCACAGATACGCAGTATTTT
-	TRBV6-6	many	TRBJ2-7	CASSYSVLSYEQYF	TGTGCCAGCAGTTACTCGGTGCTATCCTACGAGCAGTACTTC
TRBD2	TRBV28	few	TRBJ2-7	CASSGAGVGDEQYF	TGTGCCAGCAGTGGAGCGGGAGTTGGTGACGAGCAGTACTTC
TRBD2	TRBV28	once	TRBJ2-1	CAAGDEQFF	TGTGCCGCGGGAGATGAGCAGTTCTTC
-	TRBV11-3	many	TRBJ1-1	CASSLMLGHSNTEAFF	TGTGCCAGCAGTCTTATGTTAGGACATTCGAACACTGAAGCTTTCTTT
-	TRBV7-9	-	TRBJ1-2	CASRPMTGFPLYGYTF	TGTGCCAGCAGACCAATGACAGGTTTTCCTCTTTATGGCTACACCTTC
TRBD1	TRBV5-1	-	TRBJ1-2	CASNLPGQGSGYTF	TGCGCCAGCAACCTTCCGGGACAGGGATCAGGCTACACCTTC
-	TRBV2	-	TRBJ1-1	CASSVGQRNTEAFF	TGTGCCAGCAGTGTCGGACAGAGGAACACTGAAGCTTTCTTT
-	TRBV2	few	TRBJ1-1	CASIIVKNTEAFF	TGTGCCAGCATCATTGTAAAGAACACTGAAGCTTTCTTT
-	TRBV4-3	few	TRBJ1-4	CASSQDVSGSNEKLFF	TGCGCCAGCAGCCAAGATGTTTCAGGTTCTAATGAAAAACTGTTTTTT
-	TRBV12-3/TRBV12-4	-	TRBJ2-7	CASKGGKSSYELYF	TGTGCCAGCAAGGGCGGGAAGAGCTCCTACGAGCTGTACTTC
-	TRBV4-1	few	TRBJ1-5	CASSQDYGRTNQPQHF	TGCGCCAGCAGCCAAGATTACGGACGGACGAATCAGCCCCAGCATTTT
-	TRBV7-6	few	TRBJ2-3	CASSLADTDTQYF	TGTGCTAGCAGCTTAGCGGACACAGATACGCAGTATTTT
TRBD1	TRBV20-1	-	TRBJ1-1	CSARGGQANTEAFF	TGCAGTGCTAGAGGCGGACAGGCGAACACTGAAGCTTTCTTT